One sample yielded the 3 T cell receptor beta chains listed below, sequenced in a study of T cells after yellow fever vaccination. MiXCR was run by TCRdb on the 5' RACE reads, yielding one entry per CDR3 protein. Of hundreds of thousands of distinct CDR3 sequences listed, 8.7% are singletons. The sequences come from CD4+ T cells sorted from PBMCs, collected 5 days after the yellow fever booster vaccination. These receptors all come from a man aged 18 to 30 who received the YFV17D yellow fever vaccine.

On this clonotype itself: A read error is possible here, since a much larger clone lies one base away. The chain uses TRBV7-3 and TRBJ2-1, with 8 bases that match TRBD2. With V trimmed by 2 bases and J by 4 bases, 4 bases remained unmatched. CDR1 is SGHTA, CDR2 FQGTGA, per germline. This CDR3 contains 15 residues. Here the CDR3 reads CASSLQTGGYNEQFF. As DNA, the CDR3 is TGTGCCAGCAGCTTACAGACGGGGGGGTACAATGAGCAGTTCTTC.

This clonotype was detected many times. The chain couples TRBV7-2 to TRBJ1-2; the D is unclear. There are 15 residues in the CDR3. CDR1 SGHTA and CDR2 FQGNSA come from the germline V gene. V was pared by 5 bases and J by 3 bases, with 16 bases between. CDR3 DNA sequence: TGTGCCAGCAGCGCGTATAACATTGGGGACTATGGCTACACCTTC. Protein product: CASSAYNIGDYGYTF. Supplemented by reference TRBV7-2 and TRBJ1-2, the full variable domain reads GAGVSQSPSNKVTEKGKDVELRCDPISGHTALYWYRQSLGQGLEFLIYFQGNSAPDKSGLPSDRFSAERTGGSVSTLTIQRTQQEDSAVYLCASSAYNIGDYGYTFGSGTRLTVV.

This clonotype was detected a few times. V and J are TRBV21-1 and TRBJ2-1; the tabulated D call, TRBD1, remains unverified against the DNA. TRBV21-1 is marked as a pseudogene. The CDR3 has 15 residues. The CDR3 is CASNTRDRQHNEQFF. The CDR3 DNA is TGTGCCAGCAACACCCGAGACAGACAGCACAATGAGCAGTTCTTC.